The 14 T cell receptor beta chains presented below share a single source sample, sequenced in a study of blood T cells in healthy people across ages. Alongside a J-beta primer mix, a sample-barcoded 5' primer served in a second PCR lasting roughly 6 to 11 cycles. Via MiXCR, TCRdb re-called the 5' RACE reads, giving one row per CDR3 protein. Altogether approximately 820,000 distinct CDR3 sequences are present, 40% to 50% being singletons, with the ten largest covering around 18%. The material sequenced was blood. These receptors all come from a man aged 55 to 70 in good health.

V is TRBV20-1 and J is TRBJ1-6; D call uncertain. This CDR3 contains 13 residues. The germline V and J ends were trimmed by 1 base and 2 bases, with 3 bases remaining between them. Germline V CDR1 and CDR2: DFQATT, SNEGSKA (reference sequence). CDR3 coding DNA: TGCAGTGCTAGAGGGGCCTATAATTCACCCCTCCACTTT. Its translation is CSARGAYNSPLHF.

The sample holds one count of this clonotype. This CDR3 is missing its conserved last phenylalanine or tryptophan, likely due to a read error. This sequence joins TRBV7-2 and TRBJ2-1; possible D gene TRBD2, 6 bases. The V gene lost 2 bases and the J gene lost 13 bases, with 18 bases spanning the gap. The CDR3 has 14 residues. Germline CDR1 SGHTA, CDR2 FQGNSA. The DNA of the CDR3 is TGTGCCAGCAGCTTAAAAGGAGACCGGGAGACCCAGTTCTTA. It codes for CASSLKGDRETQFL.

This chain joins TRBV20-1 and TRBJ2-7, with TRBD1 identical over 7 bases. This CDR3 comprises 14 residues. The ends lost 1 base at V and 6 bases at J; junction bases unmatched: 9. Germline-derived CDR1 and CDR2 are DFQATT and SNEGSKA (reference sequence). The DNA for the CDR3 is TGCAGTGCTAGAGGGTCTGGGACAGCGAGCGAGCAGTACTTC. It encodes CSARGSGTASEQYF.

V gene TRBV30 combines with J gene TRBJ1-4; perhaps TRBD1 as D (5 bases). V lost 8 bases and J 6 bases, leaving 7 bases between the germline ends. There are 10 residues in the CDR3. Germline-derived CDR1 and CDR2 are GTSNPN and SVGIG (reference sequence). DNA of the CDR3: TGTGCCAGGGGCCATGAAAAACTGTTTTTT. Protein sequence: CARGHEKLFF. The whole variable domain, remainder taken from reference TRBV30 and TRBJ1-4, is SQTIHQWPATLVQPVGSPLSLECTVEGTSNPNLYWYRQAAGRGLQLLFYSVGIGQISSEVPQNLSASRPQDRQFILSSKKLLLSDSGFYLCARGHEKLFFGSGTQLSVL.

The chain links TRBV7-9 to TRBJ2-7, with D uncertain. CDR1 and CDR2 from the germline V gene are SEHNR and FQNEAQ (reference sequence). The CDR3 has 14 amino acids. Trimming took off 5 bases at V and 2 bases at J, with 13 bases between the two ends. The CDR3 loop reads CASSPSAAPYEQYF. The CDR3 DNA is TGTGCCAGCAGCCCAAGTGCAGCTCCCTACGAGCAGTACTTC.

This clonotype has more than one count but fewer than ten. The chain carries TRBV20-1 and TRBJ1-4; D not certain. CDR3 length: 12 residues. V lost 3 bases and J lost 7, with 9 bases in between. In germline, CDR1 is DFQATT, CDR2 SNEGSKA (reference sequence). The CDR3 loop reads CSASLTPEKLFF. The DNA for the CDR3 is TGCAGTGCTAGCCTAACCCCTGAAAAACTGTTTTTT.

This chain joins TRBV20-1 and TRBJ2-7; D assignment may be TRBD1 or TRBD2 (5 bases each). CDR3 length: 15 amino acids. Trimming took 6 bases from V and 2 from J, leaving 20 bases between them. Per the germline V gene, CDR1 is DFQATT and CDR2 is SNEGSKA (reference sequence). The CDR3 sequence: CSAQNFRGETYEQYF. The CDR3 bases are TGCAGTGCCCAGAATTTTAGGGGAGAGACCTACGAGCAGTACTTC.

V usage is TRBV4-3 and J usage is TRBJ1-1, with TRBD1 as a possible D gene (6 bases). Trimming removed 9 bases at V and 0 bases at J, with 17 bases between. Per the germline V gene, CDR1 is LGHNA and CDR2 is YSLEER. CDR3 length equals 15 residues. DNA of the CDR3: TGCGCCAGTCGTAGGGGGAGGGCCCTGAACACTGAAGCTTTCTTT. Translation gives CASRRGRALNTEAFF.

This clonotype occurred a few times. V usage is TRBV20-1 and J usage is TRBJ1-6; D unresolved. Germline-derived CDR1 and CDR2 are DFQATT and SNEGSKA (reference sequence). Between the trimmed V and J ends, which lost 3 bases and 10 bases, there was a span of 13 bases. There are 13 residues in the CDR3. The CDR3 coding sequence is TGCAGTGCTAGTTCCGGGGTGCAGTCACCCCTCCACTTT. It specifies CSASSGVQSPLHF.

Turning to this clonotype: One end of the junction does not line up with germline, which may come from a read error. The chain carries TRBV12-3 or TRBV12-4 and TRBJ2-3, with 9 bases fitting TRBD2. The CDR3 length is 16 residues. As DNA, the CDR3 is TGTGCCAGCAGCTATAGCGGGGGTACTAGCACAGATATGCAGTATTTT. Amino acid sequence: CASSYSGGTSTDMQYF.

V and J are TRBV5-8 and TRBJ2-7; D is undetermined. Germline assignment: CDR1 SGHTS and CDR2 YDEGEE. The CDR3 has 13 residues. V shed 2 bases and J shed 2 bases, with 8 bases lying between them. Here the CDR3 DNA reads TGTGCCAGCAGCTTCCGACCGGCCTACGAGCAGTACTTC. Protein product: CASSFRPAYEQYF.

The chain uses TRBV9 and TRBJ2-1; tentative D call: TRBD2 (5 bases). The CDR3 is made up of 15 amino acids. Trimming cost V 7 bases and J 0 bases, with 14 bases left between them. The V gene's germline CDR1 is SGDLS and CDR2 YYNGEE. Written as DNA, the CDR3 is TGTGCCAGCTCAAACGGAGAGGGCTCCTACAATGAGCAGTTCTTC. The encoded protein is CASSNGEGSYNEQFF.

The CDR3 coding sequence is TGCGCCAGCAGTCAAAGGGACGCGAGCTCCTACGAGCAGTACTTC. Translated, it gives CASSQRDASSYEQYF. The chain joins TRBV4-1 to TRBJ2-7; perhaps D is TRBD1 or TRBD2 (5 bases each). This CDR3 region has 15 residues. Trimming removed 6 bases from V and 0 bases from J, with 15 bases in between. Per the germline V gene, CDR1 is MGHRA and CDR2 is YSYEKL.

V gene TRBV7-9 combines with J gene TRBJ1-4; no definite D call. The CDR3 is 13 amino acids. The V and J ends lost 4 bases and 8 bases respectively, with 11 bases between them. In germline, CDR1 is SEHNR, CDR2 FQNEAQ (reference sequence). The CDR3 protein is CASSSIGREKLFF. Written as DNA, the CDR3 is TGTGCCAGCAGCTCAATCGGCAGGGAAAAACTGTTTTTT.